This T cell receptor beta chain originates from a study of control samples from healthy donors and cancer patients. Measured with immunoSEQ multiplex PCR; TCRdb has only the in-frame clones, and not every one. The sample shows approximately 50,000 clones, around 87% of them seen only once. The V and J ends lost 5 bases and 5 bases respectively, with 5 bases between them. Per germline, CDR1 KGHDR and CDR2 SFDVKD. This CDR3 contains 12 residues. Sequenced material: PBMCs. This sequence originates from a woman aged 55-75 years with lung cancer. This rearrangement joins TRBV24-1 to TRBJ2-2; D gene ambiguous. This CDR3 is CATSGETGELFF. The CDR3 nucleotides read TGTGCCACCAGTGGGGAAACCGGGGAGCTGTTTTTT.